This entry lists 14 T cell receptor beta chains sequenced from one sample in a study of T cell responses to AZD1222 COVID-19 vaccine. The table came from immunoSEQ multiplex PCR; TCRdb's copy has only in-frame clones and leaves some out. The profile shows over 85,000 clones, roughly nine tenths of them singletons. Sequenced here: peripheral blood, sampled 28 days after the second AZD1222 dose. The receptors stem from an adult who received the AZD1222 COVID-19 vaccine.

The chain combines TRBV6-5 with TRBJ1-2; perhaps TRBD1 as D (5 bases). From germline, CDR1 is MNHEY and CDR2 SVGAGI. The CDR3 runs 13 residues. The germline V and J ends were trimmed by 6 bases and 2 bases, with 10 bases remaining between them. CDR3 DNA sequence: TGTGCCAGCAGGATAGACAGAAACTATGGCTACACCTTC. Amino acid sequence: CASRIDRNYGYTF.

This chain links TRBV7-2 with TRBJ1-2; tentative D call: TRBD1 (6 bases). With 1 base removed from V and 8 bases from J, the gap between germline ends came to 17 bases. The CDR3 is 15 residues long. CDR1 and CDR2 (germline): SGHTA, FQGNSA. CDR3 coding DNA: TGTGCCAGCAGCTTAGAAGGGCGCTGGGGGGCCGGCTACACCTTC. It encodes CASSLEGRWGAGYTF. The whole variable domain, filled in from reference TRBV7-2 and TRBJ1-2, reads GAGVSQSPSNKVTEKGKDVELRCDPISGHTALYWYRQSLGQGLEFLIYFQGNSAPDKSGLPSDRFSAERTGGSVSTLTIQRTQQEDSAVYLCASSLEGRWGAGYTFGSGTRLTVV.

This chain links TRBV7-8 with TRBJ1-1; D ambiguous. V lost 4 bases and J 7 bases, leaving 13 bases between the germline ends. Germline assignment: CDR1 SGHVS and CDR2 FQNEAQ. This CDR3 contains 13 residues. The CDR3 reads CASSSDRVNEAFF. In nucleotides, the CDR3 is TGTGCCAGCAGCTCCGATAGGGTCAATGAAGCTTTCTTT.

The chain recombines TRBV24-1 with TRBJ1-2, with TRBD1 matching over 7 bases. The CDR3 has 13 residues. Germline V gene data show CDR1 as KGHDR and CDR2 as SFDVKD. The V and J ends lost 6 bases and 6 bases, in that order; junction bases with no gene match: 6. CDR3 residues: CATSYPGGDGYTF. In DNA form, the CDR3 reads TGTGCCACCAGTTATCCAGGGGGTGATGGCTACACCTTC.

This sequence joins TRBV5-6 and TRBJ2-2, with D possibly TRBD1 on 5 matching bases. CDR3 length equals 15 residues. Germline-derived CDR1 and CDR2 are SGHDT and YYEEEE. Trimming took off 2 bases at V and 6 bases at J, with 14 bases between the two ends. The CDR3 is CASSFWGFGPGELFF. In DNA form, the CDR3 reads TGTGCCAGCAGCTTCTGGGGCTTCGGGCCCGGGGAGCTGTTTTTT.

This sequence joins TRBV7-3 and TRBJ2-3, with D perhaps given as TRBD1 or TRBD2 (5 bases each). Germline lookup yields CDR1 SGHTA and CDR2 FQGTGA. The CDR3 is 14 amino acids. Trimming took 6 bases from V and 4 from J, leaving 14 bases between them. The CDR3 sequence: CASSFVGVADTQYF. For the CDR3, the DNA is TGTGCCAGCAGTTTCGTGGGGGTTGCAGATACGCAGTATTTT.

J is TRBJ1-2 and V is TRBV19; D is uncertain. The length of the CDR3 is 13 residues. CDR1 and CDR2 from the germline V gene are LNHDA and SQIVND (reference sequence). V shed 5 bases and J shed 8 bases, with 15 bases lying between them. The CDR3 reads CASSSTSTGGYTF. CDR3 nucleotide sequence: TGTGCCAGTAGTTCGACGTCAACGGGGGGCTACACCTTC.

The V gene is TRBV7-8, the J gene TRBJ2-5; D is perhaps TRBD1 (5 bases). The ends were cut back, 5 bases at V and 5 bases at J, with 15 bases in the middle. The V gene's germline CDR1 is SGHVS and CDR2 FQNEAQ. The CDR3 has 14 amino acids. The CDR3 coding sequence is TGTGCCAGCAGCCGTAAGTCAGGGTCCGAGACCCAGTACTTC. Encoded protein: CASSRKSGSETQYF.

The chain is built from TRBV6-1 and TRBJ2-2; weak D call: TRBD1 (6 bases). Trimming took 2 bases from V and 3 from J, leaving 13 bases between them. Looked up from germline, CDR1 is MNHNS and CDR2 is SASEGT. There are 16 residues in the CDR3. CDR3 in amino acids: CASSEIWDKHTGELFF. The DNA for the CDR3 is TGTGCCAGCAGTGAAATTTGGGACAAGCACACCGGGGAGCTGTTTTTT.

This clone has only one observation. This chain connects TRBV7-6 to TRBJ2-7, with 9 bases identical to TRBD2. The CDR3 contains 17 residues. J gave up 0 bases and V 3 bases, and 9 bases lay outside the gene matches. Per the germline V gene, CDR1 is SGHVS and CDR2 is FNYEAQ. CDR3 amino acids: CASSFSVAGDLSYEQYF. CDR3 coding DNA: TGTGCCAGCAGCTTCTCGGTAGCGGGGGACCTCTCCTACGAGCAGTACTTC.

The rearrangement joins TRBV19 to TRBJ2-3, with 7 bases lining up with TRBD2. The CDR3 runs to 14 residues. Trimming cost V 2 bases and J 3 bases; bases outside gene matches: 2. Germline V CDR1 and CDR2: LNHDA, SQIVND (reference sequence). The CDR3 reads CASSIPGGTDTQYF. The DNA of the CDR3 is TGTGCCAGTAGTATACCGGGGGGTACAGATACGCAGTATTTT.

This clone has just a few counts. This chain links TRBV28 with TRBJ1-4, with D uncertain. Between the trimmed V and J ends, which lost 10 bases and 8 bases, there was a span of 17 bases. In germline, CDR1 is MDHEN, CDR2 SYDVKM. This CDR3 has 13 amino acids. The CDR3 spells CATQDVNREKLFF. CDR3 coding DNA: TGTGCCACCCAGGACGTGAATCGAGAAAAACTGTTTTTT.

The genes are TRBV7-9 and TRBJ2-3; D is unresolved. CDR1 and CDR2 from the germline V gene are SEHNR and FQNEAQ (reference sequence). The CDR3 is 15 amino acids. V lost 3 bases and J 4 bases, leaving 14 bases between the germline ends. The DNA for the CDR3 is TGTGCCAGCAGCTTCGGTCACGCATCAGCAGATACGCAGTATTTT. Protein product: CASSFGHASADTQYF.

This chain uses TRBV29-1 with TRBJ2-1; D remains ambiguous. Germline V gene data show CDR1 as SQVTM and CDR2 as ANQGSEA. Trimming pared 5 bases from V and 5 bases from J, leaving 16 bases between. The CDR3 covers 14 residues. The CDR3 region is CSVFWMSLDNEQFF. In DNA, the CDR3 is TGCAGCGTTTTCTGGATGTCTCTGGACAATGAGCAGTTCTTC.